This T cell receptor beta chain was observed in a study of identical twins. Findings and limits, study-wide: Compared with models, monozygotic twins showed more out-of-frame TCR alpha sharing.

Comments on this clonotype: Its antigen remains unidentified.

TCRdb reprocessed the 5' RACE reads via MiXCR and lists one record per CDR3 protein. Among some 1,600,000 distinct CDR3 sequences, around 33% were seen once, and the ten largest hold 0.25% to 0.3%. Germline V CDR1 and CDR2: SGHRS, YFSETQ. V dropped 4 bases and J dropped 0; count of bases not matched to a gene: 19. The CDR3 runs 20 residues. Material: cord blood. The chain recombines TRBV5-1 with TRBJ2-3; 8 positions match TRBD2. This TCR was sampled from a newborn girl in good health. The CDR3 here is CASSTSGGHSSSASTDTQYF. The CDR3 DNA is TGCGCCAGCAGCACTAGCGGCGGTCACTCGTCATCCGCTAGCACAGATACGCAGTATTTT.